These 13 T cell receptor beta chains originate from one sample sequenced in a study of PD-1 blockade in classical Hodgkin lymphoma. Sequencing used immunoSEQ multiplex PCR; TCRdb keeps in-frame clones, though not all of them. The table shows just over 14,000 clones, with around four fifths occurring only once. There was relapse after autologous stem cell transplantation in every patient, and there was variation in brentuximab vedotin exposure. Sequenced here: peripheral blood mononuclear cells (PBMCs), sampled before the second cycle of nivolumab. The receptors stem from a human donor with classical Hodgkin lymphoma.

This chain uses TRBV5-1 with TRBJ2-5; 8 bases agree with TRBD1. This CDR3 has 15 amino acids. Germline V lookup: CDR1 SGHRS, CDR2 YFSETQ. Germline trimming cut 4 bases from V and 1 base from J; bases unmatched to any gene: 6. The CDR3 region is CASSPDRATQETQYF. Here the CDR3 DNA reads TGCGCCAGCAGCCCGGACAGGGCTACCCAAGAGACCCAGTACTTC.

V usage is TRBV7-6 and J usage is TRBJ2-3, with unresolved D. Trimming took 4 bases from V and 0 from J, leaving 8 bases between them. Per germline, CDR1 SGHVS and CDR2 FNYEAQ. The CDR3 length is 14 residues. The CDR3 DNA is TGTGCCAGCAGCTCAGGCAGTAGCACAGATACGCAGTATTTT. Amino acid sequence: CASSSGSSTDTQYF.

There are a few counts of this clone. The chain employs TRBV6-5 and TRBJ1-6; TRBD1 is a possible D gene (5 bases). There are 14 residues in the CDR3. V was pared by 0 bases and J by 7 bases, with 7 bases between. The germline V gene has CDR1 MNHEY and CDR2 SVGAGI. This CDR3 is CASSYSSGNSPLHF. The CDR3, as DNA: TGTGCCAGCAGTTACTCGTCAGGGAATTCACCCCTCCACTTT.

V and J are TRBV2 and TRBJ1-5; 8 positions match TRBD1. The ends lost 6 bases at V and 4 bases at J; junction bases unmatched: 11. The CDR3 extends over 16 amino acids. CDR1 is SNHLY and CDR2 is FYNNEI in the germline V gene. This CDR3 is CASSQERTGNNQPQHF. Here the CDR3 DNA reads TGTGCCAGCAGCCAAGAAAGGACAGGGAATAATCAGCCCCAGCATTTT.

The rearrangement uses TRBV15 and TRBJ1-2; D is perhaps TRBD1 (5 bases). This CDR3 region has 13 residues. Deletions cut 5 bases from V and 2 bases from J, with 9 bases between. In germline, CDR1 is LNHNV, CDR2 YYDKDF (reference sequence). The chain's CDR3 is CATSRDRNYGYTF. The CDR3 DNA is TGTGCCACCAGCCGGGACCGCAACTATGGCTACACCTTC. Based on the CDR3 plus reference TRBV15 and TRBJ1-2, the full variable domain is DAMVIQNPRYQVTQFGKPVTLSCSQTLNHNVMYWYQQKSSQAPKLLFHYYDKDFNNEADTPDNFQSRRPNTSFCFLDIRSPGLGDTAMYLCATSRDRNYGYTFGSGTRLTVV.

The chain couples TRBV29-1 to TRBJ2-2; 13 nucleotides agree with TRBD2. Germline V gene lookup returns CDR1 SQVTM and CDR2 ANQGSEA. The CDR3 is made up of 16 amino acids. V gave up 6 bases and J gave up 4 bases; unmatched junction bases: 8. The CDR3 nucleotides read TGCAGCGTACTAGCGGGGGGGCTTTTGGGCACCGGGGAGCTGTTTTTT. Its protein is CSVLAGGLLGTGELFF.

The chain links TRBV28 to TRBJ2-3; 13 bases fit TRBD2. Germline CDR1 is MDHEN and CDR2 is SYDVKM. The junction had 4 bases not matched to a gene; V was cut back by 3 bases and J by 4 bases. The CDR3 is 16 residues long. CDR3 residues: CASSFVLAGGPDTQYF. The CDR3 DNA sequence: TGTGCCAGCAGTTTCGTACTAGCGGGGGGGCCAGATACGCAGTATTTT.

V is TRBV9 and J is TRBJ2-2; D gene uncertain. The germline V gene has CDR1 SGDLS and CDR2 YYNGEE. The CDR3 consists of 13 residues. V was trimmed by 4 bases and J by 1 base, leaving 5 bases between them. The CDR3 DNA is TGTGCCAGCAGCCTACAGAACACCGGGGAGCTGTTTTTT. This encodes CASSLQNTGELFF.

This CDR3 reads CASSPPASSGNTIYF. The CDR3 DNA follows: TGTGCCAGCTCACCACCAGCCAGCTCTGGAAACACCATATATTTT. The chain has TRBV18 and TRBJ1-3; D is uncertain. Trimming stripped 0 bases from V and 0 bases from J, with 6 bases between. This CDR3 has 15 residues. The V gene's germline CDR1 is KGHSH and CDR2 LQKENI.

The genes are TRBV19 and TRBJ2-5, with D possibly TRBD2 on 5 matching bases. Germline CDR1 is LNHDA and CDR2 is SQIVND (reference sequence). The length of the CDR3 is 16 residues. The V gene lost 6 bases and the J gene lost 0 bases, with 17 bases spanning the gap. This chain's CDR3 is CASSPPGPGNQETQYF. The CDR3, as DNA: TGTGCCAGTAGCCCTCCAGGACCGGGGAACCAAGAGACCCAGTACTTC.

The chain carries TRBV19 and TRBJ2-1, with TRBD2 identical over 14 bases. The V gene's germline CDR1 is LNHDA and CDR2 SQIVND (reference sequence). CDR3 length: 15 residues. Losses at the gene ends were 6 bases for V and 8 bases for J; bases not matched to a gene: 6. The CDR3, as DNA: TGTGCCAGTAGCCTGACTAGCGGGGGGGCCCATGAGCAGTTCTTC. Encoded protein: CASSLTSGGAHEQFF.

The CDR3 spells CASSQQIDTGELFF. The CDR3 DNA is TGTGCCAGTAGTCAGCAGATAGACACCGGGGAGCTGTTTTTT. The genes are TRBV19 and TRBJ2-2; D unclear. Germline V gene sequence: CDR1 LNHDA, CDR2 SQIVND (reference sequence). The V and J ends lost 5 bases and 3 bases respectively, with 10 bases between them. The CDR3 runs to 14 residues.

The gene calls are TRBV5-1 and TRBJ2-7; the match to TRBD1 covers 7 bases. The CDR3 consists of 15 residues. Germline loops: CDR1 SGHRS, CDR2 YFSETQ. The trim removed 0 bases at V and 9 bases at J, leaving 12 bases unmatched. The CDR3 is CASSLVGDSYSVQYF. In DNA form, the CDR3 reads TGCGCCAGCAGCTTGGTAGGGGACAGCTATTCAGTGCAGTACTTC.